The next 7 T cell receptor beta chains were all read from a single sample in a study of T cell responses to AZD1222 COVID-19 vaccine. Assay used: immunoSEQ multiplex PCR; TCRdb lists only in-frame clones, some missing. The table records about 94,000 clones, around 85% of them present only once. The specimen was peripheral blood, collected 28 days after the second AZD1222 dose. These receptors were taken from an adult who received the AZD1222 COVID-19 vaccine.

CDR3 sequence reads: CASSYRTSGAYSYEQYF. CDR3 nucleotide sequence: TGTGCCAGCAGTTACCGGACTAGCGGGGCCTACTCCTACGAGCAGTACTTC. The rearrangement links TRBV6-2 or TRBV6-3 to TRBJ2-7, with 12 positions matching TRBD2. The trim removed 2 bases at V and 0 bases at J, leaving 5 bases unmatched. Germline V CDR1 and CDR2: MNHEY, SVGEGT. The CDR3 runs to 17 residues.

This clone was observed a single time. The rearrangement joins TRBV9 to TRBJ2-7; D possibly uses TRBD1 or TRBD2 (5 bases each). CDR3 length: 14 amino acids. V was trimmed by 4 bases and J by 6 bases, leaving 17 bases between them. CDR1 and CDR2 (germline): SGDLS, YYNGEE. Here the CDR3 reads CASSSVVGAAEQYF. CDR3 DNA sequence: TGTGCCAGCAGCTCCGTTGTCGGGGCTGCCGAGCAGTACTTC. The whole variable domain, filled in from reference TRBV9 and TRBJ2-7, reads DSGVTQTPKHLITATGQRVTLRCSPRSGDLSVYWYQQSLDQGLQFLIQYYNGEERAKGNILERFSAQQFPDLHSELNLSSLELGDSALYFCASSSVVGAAEQYFGPGTRLTVT.

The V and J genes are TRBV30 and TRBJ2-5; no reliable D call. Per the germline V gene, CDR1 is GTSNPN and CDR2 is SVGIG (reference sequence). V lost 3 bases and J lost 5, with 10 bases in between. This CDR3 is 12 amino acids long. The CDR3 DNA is TGTGCCTGGAGCGAAATTATGGAGACCCAGTACTTC. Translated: CAWSEIMETQYF.

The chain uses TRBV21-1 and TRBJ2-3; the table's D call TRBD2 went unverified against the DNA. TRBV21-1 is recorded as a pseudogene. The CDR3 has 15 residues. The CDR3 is CASNGRSRGTDTQYF. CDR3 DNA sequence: TGTGCCAGCAATGGTAGGTCTAGAGGTACAGATACGCAGTATTTT.

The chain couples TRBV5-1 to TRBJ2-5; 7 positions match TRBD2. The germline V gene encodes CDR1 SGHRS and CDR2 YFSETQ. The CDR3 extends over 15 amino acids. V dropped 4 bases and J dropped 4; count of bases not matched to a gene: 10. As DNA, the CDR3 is TGCGCCAGCAGCCCGGCCGGACTAGTGGGAGAGACCCAGTACTTC. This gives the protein CASSPAGLVGETQYF.

CDR3 DNA: TGTGCCAGCAGCTTGGACGGAGAAAAACTGTTTTTT. Amino acid sequence: CASSLDGEKLFF. The V and J genes are TRBV5-4 and TRBJ1-4; D gene uncertain. CDR1 is SGHNT and CDR2 is YYREEE in the germline V gene (reference sequence). Between the trimmed V and J ends, which lost 0 bases and 8 bases, there was a span of 5 bases. CDR3 size: 12 residues.

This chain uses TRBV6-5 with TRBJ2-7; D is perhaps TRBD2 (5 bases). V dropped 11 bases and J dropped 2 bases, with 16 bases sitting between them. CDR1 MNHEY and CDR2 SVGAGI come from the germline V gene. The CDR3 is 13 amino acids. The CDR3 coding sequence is TGTGCCGCACTAGAGCAGGTAACCTACGAGCAGTACTTC. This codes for CAALEQVTYEQYF.